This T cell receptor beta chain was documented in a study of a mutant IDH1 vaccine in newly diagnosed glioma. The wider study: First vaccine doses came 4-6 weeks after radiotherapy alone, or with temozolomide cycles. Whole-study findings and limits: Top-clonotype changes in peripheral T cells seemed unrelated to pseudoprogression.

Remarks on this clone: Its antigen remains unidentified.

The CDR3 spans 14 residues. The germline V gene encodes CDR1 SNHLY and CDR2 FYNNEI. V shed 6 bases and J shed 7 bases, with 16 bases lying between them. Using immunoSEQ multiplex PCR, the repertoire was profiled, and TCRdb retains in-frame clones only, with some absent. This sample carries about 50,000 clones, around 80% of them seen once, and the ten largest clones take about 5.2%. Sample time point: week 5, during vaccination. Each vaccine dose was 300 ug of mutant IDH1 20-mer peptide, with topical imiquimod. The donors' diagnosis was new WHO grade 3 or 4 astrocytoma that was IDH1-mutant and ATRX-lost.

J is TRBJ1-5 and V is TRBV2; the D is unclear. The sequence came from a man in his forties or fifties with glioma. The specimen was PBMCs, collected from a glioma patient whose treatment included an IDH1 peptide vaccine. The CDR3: CASRDPAVGQPQHF. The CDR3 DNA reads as TGTGCCAGCAGAGACCCCGCAGTCGGCCAGCCCCAGCATTTT.